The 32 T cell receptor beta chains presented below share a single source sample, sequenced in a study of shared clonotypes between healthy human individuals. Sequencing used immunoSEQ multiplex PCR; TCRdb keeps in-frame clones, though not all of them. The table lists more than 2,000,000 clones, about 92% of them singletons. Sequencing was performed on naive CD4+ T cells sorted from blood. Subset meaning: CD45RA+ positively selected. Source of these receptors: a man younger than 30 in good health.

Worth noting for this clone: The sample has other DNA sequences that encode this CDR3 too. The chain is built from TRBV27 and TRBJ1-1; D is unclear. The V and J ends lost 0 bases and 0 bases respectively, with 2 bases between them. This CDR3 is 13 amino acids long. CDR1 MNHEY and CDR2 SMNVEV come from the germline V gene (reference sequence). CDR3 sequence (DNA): TGTGCCAGCAGTTTATCGATGAACACTGAAGCTTTCTTT. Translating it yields CASSLSMNTEAFF.

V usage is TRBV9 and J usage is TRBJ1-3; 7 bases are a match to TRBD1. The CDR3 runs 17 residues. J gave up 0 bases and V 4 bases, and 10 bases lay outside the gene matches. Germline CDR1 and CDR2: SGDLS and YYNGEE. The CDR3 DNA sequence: TGTGCCAGCAGCCGTTTAACAGGGGTCTCCTCTGGAAACACCATATATTTT. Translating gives CASSRLTGVSSGNTIYF.

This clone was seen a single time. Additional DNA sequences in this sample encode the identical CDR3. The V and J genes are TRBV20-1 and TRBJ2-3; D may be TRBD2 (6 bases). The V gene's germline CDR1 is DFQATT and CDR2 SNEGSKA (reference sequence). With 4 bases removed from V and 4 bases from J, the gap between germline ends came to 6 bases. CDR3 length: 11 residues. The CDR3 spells CSATGADTQYF. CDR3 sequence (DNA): TGCAGTGCTACGGGGGCAGATACGCAGTATTTT.

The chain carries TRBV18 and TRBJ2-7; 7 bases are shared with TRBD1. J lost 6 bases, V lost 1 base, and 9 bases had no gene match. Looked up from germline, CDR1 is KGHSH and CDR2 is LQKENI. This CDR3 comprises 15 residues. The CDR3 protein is CASSPQSDRDREQYF. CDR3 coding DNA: TGTGCCAGCTCACCACAATCCGACAGGGATCGCGAGCAGTACTTC.

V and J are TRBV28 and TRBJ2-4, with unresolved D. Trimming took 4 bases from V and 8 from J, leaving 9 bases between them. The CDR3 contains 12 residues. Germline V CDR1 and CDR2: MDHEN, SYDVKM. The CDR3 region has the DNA TGTGCCAGCAGTTCCTCGAAGGACATTCAGTACTTC. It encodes CASSSSKDIQYF.

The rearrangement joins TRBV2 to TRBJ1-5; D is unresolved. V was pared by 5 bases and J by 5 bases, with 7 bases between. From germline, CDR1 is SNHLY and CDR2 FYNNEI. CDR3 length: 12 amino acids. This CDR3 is CASSFSDQPQHF. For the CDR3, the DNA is TGTGCCAGCAGTTTTTCCGATCAGCCCCAGCATTTT.

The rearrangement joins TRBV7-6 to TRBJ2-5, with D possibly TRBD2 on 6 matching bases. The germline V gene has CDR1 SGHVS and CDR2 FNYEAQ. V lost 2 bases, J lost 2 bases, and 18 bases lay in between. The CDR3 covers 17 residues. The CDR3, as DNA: TGTGCCAGCAGCTTAAGTACGCGGGGAAACCAGCAAGAGACCCAGTACTTC. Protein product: CASSLSTRGNQQETQYF.

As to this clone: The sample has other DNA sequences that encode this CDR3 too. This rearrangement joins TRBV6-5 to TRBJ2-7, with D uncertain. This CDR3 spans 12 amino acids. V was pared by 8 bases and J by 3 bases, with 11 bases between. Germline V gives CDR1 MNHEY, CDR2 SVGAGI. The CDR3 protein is CASSQTSYEQYF. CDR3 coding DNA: TGTGCCAGCTCCCAAACCAGCTACGAGCAGTACTTC.

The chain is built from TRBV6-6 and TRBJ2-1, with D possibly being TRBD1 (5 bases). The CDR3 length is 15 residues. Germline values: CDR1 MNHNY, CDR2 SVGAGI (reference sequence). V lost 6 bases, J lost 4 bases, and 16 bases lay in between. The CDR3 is CASRPWPGPYNEQFF. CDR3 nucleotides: TGTGCCAGCAGACCTTGGCCAGGGCCATACAATGAGCAGTTCTTC.

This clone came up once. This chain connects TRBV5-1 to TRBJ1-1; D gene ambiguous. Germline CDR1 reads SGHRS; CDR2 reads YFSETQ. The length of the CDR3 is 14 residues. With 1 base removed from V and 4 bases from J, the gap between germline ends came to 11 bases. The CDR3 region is CASSLYGWGTEAFF. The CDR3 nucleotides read TGCGCCAGCAGCTTGTATGGGTGGGGCACTGAAGCTTTCTTT.

The DNA of the CDR3 is TGTGCCAGTACCCGGGACTTGGGCGGGGAGCTGTTTTTT. It codes for CASTRDLGGELFF. The rearrangement uses TRBV19 and TRBJ2-2; the D gene is possibly TRBD2 (6 bases). V shed 7 bases and J shed 7 bases, with 13 bases lying between them. The V gene's germline CDR1 is LNHDA and CDR2 SQIVND (reference sequence). This CDR3 is built from 13 residues.

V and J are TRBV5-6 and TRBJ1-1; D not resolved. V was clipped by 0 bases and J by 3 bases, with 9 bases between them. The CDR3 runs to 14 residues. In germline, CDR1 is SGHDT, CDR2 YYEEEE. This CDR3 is CASSLGGLYTEAFF. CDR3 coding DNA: TGTGCCAGCAGCTTGGGAGGTTTGTACACTGAAGCTTTCTTT.

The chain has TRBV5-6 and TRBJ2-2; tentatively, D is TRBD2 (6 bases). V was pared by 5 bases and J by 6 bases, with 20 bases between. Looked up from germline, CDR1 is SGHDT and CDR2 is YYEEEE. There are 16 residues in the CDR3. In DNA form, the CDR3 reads TGTGCCAGCAGTGGCCTCAGGAGGGACGGATCCGGGGAGCTGTTTTTT. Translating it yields CASSGLRRDGSGELFF.

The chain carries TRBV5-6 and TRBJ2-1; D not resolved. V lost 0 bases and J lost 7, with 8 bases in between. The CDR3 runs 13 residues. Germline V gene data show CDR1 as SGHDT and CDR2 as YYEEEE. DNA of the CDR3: TGTGCCAGCAGCTTGGTCAGCACTAATGAGCAGTTCTTC. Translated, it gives CASSLVSTNEQFF. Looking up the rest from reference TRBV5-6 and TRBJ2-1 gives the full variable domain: DAGVTQSPTHLIKTRGQQVTLRCSPKSGHDTVSWYQQALGQGPQFIFQYYEEEERQRGNFPDRFSGHQFPNYSSELNVNALLLGDSALYLCASSLVSTNEQFFGPGTRLTVL.

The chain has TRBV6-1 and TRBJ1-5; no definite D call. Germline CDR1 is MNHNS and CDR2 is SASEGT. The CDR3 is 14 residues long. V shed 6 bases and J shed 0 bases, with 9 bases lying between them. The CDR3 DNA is TGTGCCAGCAGCCCGGGAAATAGCAATCAGCCCCAGCATTTT. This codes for CASSPGNSNQPQHF.

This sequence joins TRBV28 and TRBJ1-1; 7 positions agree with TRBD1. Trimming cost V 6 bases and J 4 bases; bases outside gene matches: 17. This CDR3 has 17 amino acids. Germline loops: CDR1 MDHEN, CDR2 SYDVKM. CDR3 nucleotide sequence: TGTGCCAGCAGCCGCGAACTAGGGGGCGCGGGGGTCACTGAAGCTTTCTTT. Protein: CASSRELGGAGVTEAFF.

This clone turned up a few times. The CDR3 loop is CAWSVRGPQDSPLHF. DNA for the CDR3: TGTGCCTGGAGTGTAAGGGGGCCCCAGGATTCACCCCTCCACTTT. This chain links TRBV30 with TRBJ1-6, with 7 nucleotides matching TRBD1. The ends lost 0 bases at V and 8 bases at J; junction bases unmatched: 7. CDR3 length equals 15 residues. Germline V gives CDR1 GTSNPN, CDR2 SVGIG (reference sequence).

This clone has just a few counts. The CDR3 sequence: CAIRSTGESTEAFF. CDR3 DNA: TGTGCCATCAGGTCCACAGGGGAGAGCACTGAAGCTTTCTTT. The rearrangement uses TRBV10-3 and TRBJ1-1; 7 bases map to TRBD1. V lost 6 bases, J lost 4 bases, and 8 bases stayed unmatched. CDR1 ENHRY and CDR2 SYGVKD come from the germline V gene. This CDR3 is 14 amino acids long.

The CDR3 loop is CASSFWVDGFGTDTQYF. Here the CDR3 DNA reads TGTGCCAGCAGTTTTTGGGTTGACGGATTTGGCACAGATACGCAGTATTTT. This sequence joins TRBV27 and TRBJ2-3; D not certain. Germline-derived CDR1 and CDR2 are MNHEY and SMNVEV (reference sequence). The V end was cut by 3 bases, the J end by 1 base, with 17 bases between. This CDR3 spans 17 amino acids.

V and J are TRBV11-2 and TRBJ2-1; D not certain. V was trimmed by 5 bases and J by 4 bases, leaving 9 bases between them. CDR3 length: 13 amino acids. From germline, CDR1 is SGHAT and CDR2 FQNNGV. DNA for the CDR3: TGTGCCAGCAGCAGGATAGGGTACAATGAGCAGTTCTTC. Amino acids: CASSRIGYNEQFF.

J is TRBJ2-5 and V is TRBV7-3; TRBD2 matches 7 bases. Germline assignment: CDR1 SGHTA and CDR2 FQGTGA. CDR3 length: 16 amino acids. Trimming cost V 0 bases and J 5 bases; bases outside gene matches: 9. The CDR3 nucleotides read TGTGCCAGCAGCTTAACGTCAGGACTAGGCGGCGAGACCCAGTACTTC. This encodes CASSLTSGLGGETQYF. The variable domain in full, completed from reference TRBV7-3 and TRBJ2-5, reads GAGVSQTPSNKVTEKGKYVELRCDPISGHTALYWYRQSLGQGPEFLIYFQGTGAADDSGLPNDRFFAVRPEGSVSTLKIQRTERGDSAVYLCASSLTSGLGGETQYFGPGTRLLVL.

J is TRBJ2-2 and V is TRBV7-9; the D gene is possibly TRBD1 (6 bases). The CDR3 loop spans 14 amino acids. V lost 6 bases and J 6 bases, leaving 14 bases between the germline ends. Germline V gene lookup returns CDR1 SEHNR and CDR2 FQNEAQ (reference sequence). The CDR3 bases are TGTGCCAGCAGTTTCGACAGGTCCTCCGGGGAGCTGTTTTTT. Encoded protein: CASSFDRSSGELFF. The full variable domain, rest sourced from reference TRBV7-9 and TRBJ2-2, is DTGVSQNPRHKITKRGQNVTFRCDPISEHNRLYWYRQTLGQGPEFLTYFQNEAQLEKSRLLSDRFSAERPKGSFSTLEIQRTEQGDSAMYLCASSFDRSSGELFFGEGSRLTVL.

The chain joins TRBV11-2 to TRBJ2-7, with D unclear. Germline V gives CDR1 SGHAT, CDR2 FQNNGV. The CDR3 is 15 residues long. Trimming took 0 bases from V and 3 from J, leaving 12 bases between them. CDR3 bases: TGTGCCAGCAGCTTAGACGTGCCTGGATTCTACGAGCAGTACTTC. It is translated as CASSLDVPGFYEQYF.

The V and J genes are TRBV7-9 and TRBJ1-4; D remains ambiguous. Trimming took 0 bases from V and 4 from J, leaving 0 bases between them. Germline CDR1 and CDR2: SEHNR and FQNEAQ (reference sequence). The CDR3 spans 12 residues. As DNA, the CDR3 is TGTGCCAGCAGCTTAGCTAATGAAAAACTGTTTTTT. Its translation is CASSLANEKLFF.

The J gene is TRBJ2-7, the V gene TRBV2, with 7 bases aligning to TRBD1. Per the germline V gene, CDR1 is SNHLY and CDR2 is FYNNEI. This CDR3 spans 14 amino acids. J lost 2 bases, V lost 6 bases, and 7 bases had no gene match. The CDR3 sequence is CASRETGTAYEQYF. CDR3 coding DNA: TGTGCCAGCAGGGAAACCGGGACAGCCTACGAGCAGTACTTC.

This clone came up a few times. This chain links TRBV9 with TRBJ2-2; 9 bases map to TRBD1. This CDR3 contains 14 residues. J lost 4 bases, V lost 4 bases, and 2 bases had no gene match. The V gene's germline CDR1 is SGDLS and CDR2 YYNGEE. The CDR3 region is CASSPTGGTGELFF. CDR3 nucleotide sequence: TGTGCCAGCAGCCCGACAGGGGGCACCGGGGAGCTGTTTTTT.

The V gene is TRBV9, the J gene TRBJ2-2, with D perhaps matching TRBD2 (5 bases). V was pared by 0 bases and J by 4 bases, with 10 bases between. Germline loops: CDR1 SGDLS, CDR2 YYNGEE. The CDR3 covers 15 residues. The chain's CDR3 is CASSVGGDLTGELFF. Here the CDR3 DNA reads TGTGCCAGCAGCGTAGGGGGAGACCTCACCGGGGAGCTGTTTTTT.

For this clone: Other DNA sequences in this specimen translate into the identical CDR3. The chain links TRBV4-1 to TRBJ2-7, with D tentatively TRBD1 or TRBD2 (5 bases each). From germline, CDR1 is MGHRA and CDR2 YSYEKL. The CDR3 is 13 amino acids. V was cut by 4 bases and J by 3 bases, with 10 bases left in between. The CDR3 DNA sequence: TGCGCCAGCAGCCGGGACCGGGACTACGAGCAGTACTTC. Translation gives CASSRDRDYEQYF.

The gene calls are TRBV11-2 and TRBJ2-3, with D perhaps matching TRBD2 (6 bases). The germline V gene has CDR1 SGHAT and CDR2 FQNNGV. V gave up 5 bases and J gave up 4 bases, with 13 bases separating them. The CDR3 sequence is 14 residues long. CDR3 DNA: TGTGCCAGCAGCCGACCCCGGGACTCAGATACGCAGTATTTT. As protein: CASSRPRDSDTQYF.

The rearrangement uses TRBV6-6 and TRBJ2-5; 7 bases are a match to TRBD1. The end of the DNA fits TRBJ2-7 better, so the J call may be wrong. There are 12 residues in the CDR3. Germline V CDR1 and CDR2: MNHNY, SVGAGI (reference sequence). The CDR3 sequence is CASSPQGYEQYF. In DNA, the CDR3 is TGTGCCAGCAGTCCACAGGGGTACGAGCAGTACTTC.

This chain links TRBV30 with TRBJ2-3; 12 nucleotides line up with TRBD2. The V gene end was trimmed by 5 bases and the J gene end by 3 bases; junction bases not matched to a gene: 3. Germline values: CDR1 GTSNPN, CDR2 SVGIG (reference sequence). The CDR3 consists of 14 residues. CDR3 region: CAWLTSGGTDTQYF. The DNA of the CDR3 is TGTGCCTGGCTGACTAGCGGGGGAACAGATACGCAGTATTTT. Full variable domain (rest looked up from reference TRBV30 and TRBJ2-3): SQTIHQWPATLVQPVGSPLSLECTVEGTSNPNLYWYRQAAGRGLQLLFYSVGIGQISSEVPQNLSASRPQDRQFILSSKKLLLSDSGFYLCAWLTSGGTDTQYFGPGTRLTVL.

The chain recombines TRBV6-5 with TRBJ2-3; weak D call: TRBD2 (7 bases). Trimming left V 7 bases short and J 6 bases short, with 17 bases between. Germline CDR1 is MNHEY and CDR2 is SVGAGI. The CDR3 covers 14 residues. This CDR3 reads CASKRGALSDTQYF. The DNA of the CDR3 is TGTGCCAGCAAACGGGGGGCCCTCTCCGATACGCAGTATTTT.